This T cell receptor (beta chain) derives from a study of blood T cell repertoires in COVID-19 (dated by TCRdb to 2020 to 2022). Some background on the complete study: Samples covering the acute and convalescent phases of COVID-19 were provided by collaborators in the United States, Italy and Spain. The prospective study material was composed of cDNA or gDNA derived from T cells, B-cell-depleted T cells, or PBMCs. Subjects who had been exposed to COVID-19, were actively infected with it, or had recovered from it provided the deeply sampled blood TCRbeta repertoires that made up the dataset. The repertoires were released in a freely available public database intended as a resource for research on the immune response to SARS-CoV-2. The samples were drawn from two sources: the first 160 participants of the ongoing ImmuneRACE study, and fewer than 1,500 subjects contributed by 6 global collaborators. Sample metadata almost always included a de-identified subject ID, COVID-19 status, age in years and sex. Where available, HLA class I and class II types were obtained from metadata supplied by the sample provider rather than from assay-based typing. Paper-wide results and their limitations: The amount of clinical and demographic metadata varied by source and participant and was provided uncurated.

Concerning this clone itself: What antigen it recognizes has not been identified. No base quality information exists; no much larger clone differs at one position.

Each collaborating institution followed its own protocols to collect whole blood in K2EDTA tubes. For TCRbeta analysis, collaborators shipped samples as frozen whole blood, isolated PBMCs, or DNA extracted from either of those sample types. TCRbeta CDR3 regions were amplified from genomic DNA by means of the immunoSEQ Assay, a bias-controlled multiplex PCR. In the authors' own workflow: Nucleated cell counts per sample were estimated from amplification of reference gene primers within the assay. Sequence reads were collapsed and filtered to measure the absolute abundance of every unique TCRbeta CDR3 rearrangement. Productive Simpson clonality was computed per sample as the square root of Simpson's diversity index over productive rearrangements. TCRdb's version of the immuneACCESS table is confined to in-frame rearrangements and falls short of the full clone set. An unresolved V gene accounts for under half of the shortfall where checked; the remainder is of unknown origin. Clonal size and the V and J genes are those of that table, whereas D and trimming came from the DNA. The sample profile shows 85,000 to 95,000 clones; around 87% of them were found once. The top ten hold about 5% of the sample.

There are 15 amino acids in the CDR3, from cysteine to phenylalanine inclusive. The read is trimmed to its CDR3 DNA, 45 bases read in frame from base 1. Between the V and J ends, shortened by 0 bases and 6 bases respectively, the junction contains 17 bases. The germline V gene (reference sequence) specifies GTSNPN as CDR1 and SVGIG as CDR2. The clonotype was recovered from a woman aged 80 or over with acute or convalescent COVID-19. The chain was built from TRBV30 and TRBJ1-2; too little of a D gene remains to name it. The specimen sequenced was peripheral blood. The DNA reads as follows: TGTGCCTGGAGTGTCGATCGAAAGAAAGGAGATGGCTACACCTTC. This yields the protein CAWSVDRKKGDGYTF. The CDR3, completed at both ends by the reference TRBV30 and TRBJ1-2 genes, gives the full variable domain SQTIHQWPATLVQPVGSPLSLECTVEGTSNPNLYWYRQAAGRGLQLLFYSVGIGQISSEVPQNLSASRPQDRQFILSSKKLLLSDSGFYLCAWSVDRKKGDGYTFGSGTRLTVV.